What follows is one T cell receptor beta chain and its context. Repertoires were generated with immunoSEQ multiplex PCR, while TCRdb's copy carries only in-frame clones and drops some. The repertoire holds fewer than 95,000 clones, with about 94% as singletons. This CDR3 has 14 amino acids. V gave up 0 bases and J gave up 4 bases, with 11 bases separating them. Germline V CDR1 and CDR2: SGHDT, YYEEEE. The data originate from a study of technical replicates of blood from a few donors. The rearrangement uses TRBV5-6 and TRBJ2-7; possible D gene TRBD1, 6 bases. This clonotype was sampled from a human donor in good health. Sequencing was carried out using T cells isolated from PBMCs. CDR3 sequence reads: CASSLAQGFYEQYF. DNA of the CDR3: TGTGCCAGCAGCTTGGCCCAGGGGTTTTACGAGCAGTACTTC.